A single TCR beta chain is shown here with its context. Its matching antigen is unknown. CDR3 length: 13 residues. Looked up from germline, CDR1 is SNHLY and CDR2 is FYNNEI. V was clipped by 10 bases and J by 0 bases, with 9 bases between them. The data were taken from a study of identical twins. Study-wide results and limits: In cord blood, abundant beta clonotypes had fewer insertions; memory showed no trend.

In TCRdb, the 5' RACE reads were re-called with MiXCR into one record per CDR3 protein. The profile shows 500,000 to 650,000 distinct CDR3 sequences, about 7.1% of them singletons. Another study also made use of these data, one on yellow fever vaccine responses in identical twins.

The sequence derives from a woman between 18 and 29 years old in good health. Sequenced material: PBMCs. The V call is TRBV2, the J call TRBJ1-4; D unresolved. CDR3 amino acids: CATDGATNEKLFF. Here the CDR3 DNA reads TGTGCCACGGATGGGGCAACTAATGAAAAACTGTTTTTT. The full variable domain, with the rest looked up from reference TRBV2 and TRBJ1-4, is EPEVTQTPSHQVTQMGQEVILRCVPISNHLYFYWYRQILGQKVEFLVSFYNNEISEKSEIFDDQFSVERPDGSNFTLKIRSTKLEDSAMYFCATDGATNEKLFFGSGTQLSVL.